The clone carrying this T cell receptor beta chain has more than one count but fewer than ten. The antigen remains undetermined. This specimen comes from a study of neurological immune-mediated disorders. Unsorted libraries used 2 million PBMCs kept at -80 degrees C. TCRdb called the 5' RACE reads again in MiXCR, with one record for every CDR3 protein. The sample lists approximately 70,000 distinct CDR3 sequences, roughly 4.5% occurring once. Trimming left V 10 bases short and J 2 bases short, with 13 bases between. CDR3 length equals 13 residues. General observations from the study: There were no CDR3 amino acid sequences shared by expanded clones across subjects, a result suggesting private repertoires in all groups. One related-CDR3 cluster, which may be a signature, held the repertoires of 18 of 34 multiple sclerosis patients after phylogenetic grouping.

V and J are TRBV12-3 or TRBV12-4 and TRBJ2-3; maybe TRBD2 (6 bases). Input material: PBMCs. This receptor was obtained from a woman between 70 and 85 years old with multiple sclerosis. The CDR3 reads CATLREYTDTQYF. The DNA for the CDR3 is TGTGCCACCCTCCGGGAGTACACAGATACGCAGTATTTT.